The T cell receptor beta chain described here comes from a study of T cell responses to AZD1222 COVID-19 vaccine. Study findings and constraints: In a largely white British group with more females than males, clonal diversity was possibly underestimated.

Of note for this clone: Antigen: not known.

Germline assignment: CDR1 SEHNR and CDR2 FQNEAQ (reference sequence). The CDR3 totals 12 residues. The V gene lost 1 base and the J gene lost 16 bases, with 14 bases spanning the gap. Measured with immunoSEQ multiplex PCR; TCRdb has only the in-frame clones, and not every one. The profile shows approximately 130,000 clones, 88% of them singletons. The chain employs TRBV7-9 and TRBJ2-1; possible D gene TRBD2, 6 bases. The source of this sequence is an adult who received the AZD1222 COVID-19 vaccine. The sequencing here drew on peripheral blood, taken 28 days after the second AZD1222 dose. The CDR3 DNA reads as TGTGCCAGCAGCTTAGGGTCTAGCGCACCCTTCTTC. Translation: CASSLGSSAPFF.